The text below deals with one TCR beta chain. The antigen remains unidentified. Sequencing was performed with immunoSEQ multiplex PCR; in TCRdb, only in-frame clones are kept and a portion is missing. This table has around 110,000 clones, 80% to 90% appearing once. This entry comes from a study of T cell responses to AZD1222 COVID-19 vaccine. Study results and limitations: Donors were largely white British and mainly female; clonal diversity was possibly underestimated. Once two AZD1222 doses were given, Spike-specific TCR breadth and depth went up.

Specimen: peripheral blood, collected on day 0 of AZD1222 vaccination. This clonotype was obtained from an adult in good health.

CDR3 sequence: CATSRPRTGGSNTEAFF. CDR3 nucleotides: TGTGCCACCAGCCGCCCGAGGACAGGAGGGTCGAACACTGAAGCTTTCTTT. The rearrangement links TRBV15 to TRBJ1-1; 7 positions agree with TRBD1. CDR3 size: 17 residues. The V and J ends lost 5 bases and 1 base, in that order; junction bases with no gene match: 13. Germline CDR1 and CDR2: LNHNV and YYDKDF (reference sequence).